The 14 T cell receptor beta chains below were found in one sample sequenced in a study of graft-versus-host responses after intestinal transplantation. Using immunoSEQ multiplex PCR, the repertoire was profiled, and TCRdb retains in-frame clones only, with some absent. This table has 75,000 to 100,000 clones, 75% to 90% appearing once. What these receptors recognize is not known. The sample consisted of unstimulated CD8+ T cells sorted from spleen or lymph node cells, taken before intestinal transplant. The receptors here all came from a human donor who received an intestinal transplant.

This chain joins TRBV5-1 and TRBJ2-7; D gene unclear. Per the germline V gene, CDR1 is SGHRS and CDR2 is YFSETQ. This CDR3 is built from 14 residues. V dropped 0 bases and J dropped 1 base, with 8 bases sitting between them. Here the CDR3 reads CASSLDAASYEQYF. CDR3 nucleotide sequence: TGCGCCAGCAGCTTGGACGCCGCATCCTACGAGCAGTACTTC.

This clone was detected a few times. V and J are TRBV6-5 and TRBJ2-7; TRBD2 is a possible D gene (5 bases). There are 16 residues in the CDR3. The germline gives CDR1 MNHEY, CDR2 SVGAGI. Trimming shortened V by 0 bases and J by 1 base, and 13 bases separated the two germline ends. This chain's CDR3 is CASSYSPRRGSYEQYF. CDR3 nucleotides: TGTGCCAGCAGTTACTCGCCCCGACGGGGATCCTACGAGCAGTACTTC.

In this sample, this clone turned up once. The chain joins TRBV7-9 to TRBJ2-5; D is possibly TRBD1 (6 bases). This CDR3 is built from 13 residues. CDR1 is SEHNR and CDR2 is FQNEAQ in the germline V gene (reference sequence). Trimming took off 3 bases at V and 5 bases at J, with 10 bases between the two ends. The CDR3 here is CASSFGQRETQYF. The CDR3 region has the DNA TGTGCCAGCAGCTTCGGACAGAGGGAGACCCAGTACTTC.

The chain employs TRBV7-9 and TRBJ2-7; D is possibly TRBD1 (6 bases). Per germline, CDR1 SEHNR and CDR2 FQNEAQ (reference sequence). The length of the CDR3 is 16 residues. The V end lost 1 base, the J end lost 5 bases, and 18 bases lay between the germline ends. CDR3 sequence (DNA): TGTGCCAGCAGCTTAGAGTATTATGGGCAGGGGAACGAGCAGTACTTC. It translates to CASSLEYYGQGNEQYF.

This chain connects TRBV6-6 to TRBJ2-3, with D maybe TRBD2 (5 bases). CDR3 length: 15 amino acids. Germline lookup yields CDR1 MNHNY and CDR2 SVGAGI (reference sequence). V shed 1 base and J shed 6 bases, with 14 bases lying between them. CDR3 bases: TGTGCCAGCAGTTACTTGGAGCACGGAGGTGATACGCAGTATTTT. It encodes CASSYLEHGGDTQYF.

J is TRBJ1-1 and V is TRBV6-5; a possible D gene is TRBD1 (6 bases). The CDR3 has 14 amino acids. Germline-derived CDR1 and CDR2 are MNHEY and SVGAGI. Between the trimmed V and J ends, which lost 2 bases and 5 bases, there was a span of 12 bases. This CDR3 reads CASSYTGKGTEAFF. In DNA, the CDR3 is TGTGCCAGCAGTTACACAGGGAAAGGGACTGAAGCTTTCTTT.

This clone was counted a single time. The DNA of the CDR3 is TGTGCCAGCCCGACCCACACTGAAGCTTTCTTT. It yields the protein CASPTHTEAFF. The V gene is TRBV2, the J gene TRBJ1-1; D is undetermined. Deletions cut 8 bases from V and 3 bases from J, with 7 bases between. CDR3 length equals 11 residues. Germline CDR1 reads SNHLY; CDR2 reads FYNNEI.

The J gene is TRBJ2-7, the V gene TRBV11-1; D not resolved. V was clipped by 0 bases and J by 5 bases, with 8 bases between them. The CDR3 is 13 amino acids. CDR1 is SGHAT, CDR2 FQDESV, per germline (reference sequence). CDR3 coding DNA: TGTGCCAGCAGCTTAGCGTTTCTACACGAGCAGTACTTC. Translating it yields CASSLAFLHEQYF.

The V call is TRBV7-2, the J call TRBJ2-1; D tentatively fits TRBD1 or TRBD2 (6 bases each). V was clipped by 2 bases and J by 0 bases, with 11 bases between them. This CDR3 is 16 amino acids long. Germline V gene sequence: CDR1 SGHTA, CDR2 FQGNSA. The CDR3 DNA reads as TGTGCCAGCAGCTTAACTGGGGGGCTCTCCTACAATGAGCAGTTCTTC. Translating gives CASSLTGGLSYNEQFF.

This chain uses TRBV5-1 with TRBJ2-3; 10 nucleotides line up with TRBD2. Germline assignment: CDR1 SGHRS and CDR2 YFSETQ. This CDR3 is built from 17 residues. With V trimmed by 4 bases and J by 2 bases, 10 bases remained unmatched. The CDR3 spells CASSLGASGGFTDTQYF. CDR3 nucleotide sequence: TGCGCCAGCAGCCTTGGTGCTAGCGGGGGATTCACAGATACGCAGTATTTT. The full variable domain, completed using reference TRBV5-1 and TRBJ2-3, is KAGVTQTPRYLIKTRGQQVTLSCSPISGHRSVSWYQQTPGQGLQFLFEYFSETQRNKGNFPGRFSGRQFSNSRSEMNVSTLELGDSALYLCASSLGASGGFTDTQYFGPGTRLTVL.

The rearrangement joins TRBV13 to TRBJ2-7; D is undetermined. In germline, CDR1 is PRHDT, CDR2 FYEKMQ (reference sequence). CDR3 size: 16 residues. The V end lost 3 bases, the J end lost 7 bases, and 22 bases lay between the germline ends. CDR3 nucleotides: TGTGCCAGCAGCTTGACGTGGCAGAGCCGCCCGGAAGAGCAGTACTTC. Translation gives CASSLTWQSRPEEQYF.

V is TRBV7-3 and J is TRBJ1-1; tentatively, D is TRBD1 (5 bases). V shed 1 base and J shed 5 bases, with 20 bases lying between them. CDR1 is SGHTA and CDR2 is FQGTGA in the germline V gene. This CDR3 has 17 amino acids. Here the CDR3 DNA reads TGTGCCAGCAGCTTAAATCACCCGCCTTTACGGGGGACTGAAGCTTTCTTT. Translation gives CASSLNHPPLRGTEAFF.

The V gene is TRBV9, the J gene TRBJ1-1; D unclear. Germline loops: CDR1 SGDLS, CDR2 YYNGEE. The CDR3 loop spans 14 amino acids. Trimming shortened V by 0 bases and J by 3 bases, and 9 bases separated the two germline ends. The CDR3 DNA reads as TGTGCCAGCAGCGTAGAAGCAGGAGACACTGAAGCTTTCTTT. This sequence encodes CASSVEAGDTEAFF.

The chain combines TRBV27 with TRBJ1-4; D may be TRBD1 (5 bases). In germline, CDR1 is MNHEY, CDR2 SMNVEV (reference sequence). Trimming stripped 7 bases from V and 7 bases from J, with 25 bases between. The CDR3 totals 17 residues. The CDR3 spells CASTPPFEGLAGEKLFF. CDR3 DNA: TGTGCCAGCACCCCACCGTTTGAGGGGCTAGCGGGTGAAAAACTGTTTTTT. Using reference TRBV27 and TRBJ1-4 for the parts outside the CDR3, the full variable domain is EAQVTQNPRYLITVTGKKLTVTCSQNMNHEYMSWYRQDPGLGLRQIYYSMNVEVTDKGDVPEGYKVSRKEKRNFPLILESPSPNQTSLYFCASTPPFEGLAGEKLFFGSGTQLSVL.